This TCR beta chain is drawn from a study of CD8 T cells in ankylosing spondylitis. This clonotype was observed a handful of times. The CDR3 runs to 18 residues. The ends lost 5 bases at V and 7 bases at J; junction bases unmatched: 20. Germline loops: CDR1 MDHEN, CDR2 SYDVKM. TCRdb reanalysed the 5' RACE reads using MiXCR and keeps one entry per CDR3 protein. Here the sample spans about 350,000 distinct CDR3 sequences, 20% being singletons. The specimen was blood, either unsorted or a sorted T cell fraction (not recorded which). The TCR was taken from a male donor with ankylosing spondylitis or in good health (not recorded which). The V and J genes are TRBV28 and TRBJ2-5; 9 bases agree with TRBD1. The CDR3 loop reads CASSPSIQGAGPRGTQYF. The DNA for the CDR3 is TGTGCCAGCAGTCCCTCGATACAGGGGGCCGGCCCCCGGGGGACCCAGTACTTC.